This T cell receptor beta chain was sequenced in a study of cytomegalovirus exposure and HLA in healthy donors. Study-wide results and limits: High specificity and sensitivity for cytomegalovirus status were reported for the classifier.

The PCR used 60 Vbeta and 13 Jbeta primers. The method was immunoSEQ multiplex PCR; TCRdb's version includes in-frame clones alone and lacks a portion of them. The table records about 95,000 clones, about two thirds of them present only once. With 3 bases removed from V and 2 bases from J, the gap between germline ends came to 10 bases. The germline CDR1 and CDR2 sequences are KGHSH and LQKENI. The CDR3 loop spans 14 amino acids. This clone has only one observation. Its antigen remains unknown. Distinct nucleotide sequences in the sample also encode this CDR3. This clonotype was obtained from a man in his sixties in good health and CMV-seronegative. V usage is TRBV18 and J usage is TRBJ2-5; perhaps TRBD1 as D (5 bases). Sequencing used PBMCs. This chain's CDR3 is CASSPRDSQETQYF. CDR3 nucleotides: TGTGCCAGCTCACCCCGCGACAGTCAAGAGACCCAGTACTTC.